Presented here are 24 T cell receptor beta chains from one specimen sequenced in a study of Ad26.COV2.S vaccination and SARS-CoV-2 variants. Sequencing was performed with immunoSEQ multiplex PCR; in TCRdb, only in-frame clones are kept and a portion is missing. Of some 420,000 clones detected, more than 75% appear once; the ten largest clones hold 3.6%. Indicated treatment: about 20 received Ad26.COV2.S at low or high dose, single or two shots; 5 received placebo; per-sample allocation not given. Following the first vaccine or placebo injection, samples were taken on day 63. The sample in question was peripheral blood, obtained in a trial of Ad26.COV2.S vaccine versus placebo. The receptors shown here come from a person between 18 and 60 years old who received the Ad26.COV2.S COVID-19 vaccine or a placebo.

The table lists this clone with a count of one. J is TRBJ1-6 and V is TRBV30; no reliable D call. CDR3 length equals 15 residues. Deletions cut 2 bases from V and 6 bases from J, with 14 bases between. Germline CDR1 GTSNPN, CDR2 SVGIG (reference sequence). CDR3 coding DNA: TGTGCCTGGAGTTACCGGGCCGCTGTTAATTCACCCCTCCACTTT. It encodes CAWSYRAAVNSPLHF.

The V call is TRBV7-9, the J call TRBJ2-5; the D is unclear. CDR1 SEHNR and CDR2 FQNEAQ come from the germline V gene (reference sequence). This CDR3 has 13 amino acids. Between the trimmed V and J ends, which lost 5 bases and 5 bases, there was a span of 12 bases. The DNA for the CDR3 is TGTGCCAGCAGCCAGAAAGGTCCCGAGACCCAGTACTTC. It codes for CASSQKGPETQYF.

This chain connects TRBV5-1 to TRBJ2-3, with 8 bases that match TRBD2. The germline V gene has CDR1 SGHRS and CDR2 YFSETQ. The CDR3 runs to 18 residues. V shed 0 bases and J 5 bases; nucleotides not matched to a gene: 14. The CDR3 here is CASSLEGGRGGLLDTQYF. CDR3 nucleotides: TGCGCCAGCAGCTTGGAGGGCGGTCGGGGGGGACTCCTAGATACGCAGTATTTT.

Points on this clone: The junction departs from germline at one end; a sequencing error may be responsible. The V and J genes are TRBV20-1 and TRBJ2-3; 7 bases are shared with TRBD2. The CDR3 length is 10 residues. Germline assignment: CDR1 DFQATT and CDR2 SNEGSKA (reference sequence). The CDR3 sequence is CSAKSLAVVF. CDR3 nucleotides: TGCAGTGCTAAGAGTCTAGCGGTGGTATTT.

The DNA of the CDR3 is TGTGCCAGCAGCAAAGCTTTCGGGGGGGGCTATAATTCACCCCTCCACTTT. Translation gives CASSKAFGGGYNSPLHF. J is TRBJ1-6 and V is TRBV21-1. TRBV21-1 is a listed pseudogene. CDR3 length equals 17 residues.

The chain combines TRBV5-1 with TRBJ1-6, with a possible D match to TRBD1 (5 bases). From germline, CDR1 is SGHRS and CDR2 YFSETQ. Trimming stripped 0 bases from V and 4 bases from J, with 11 bases between. This CDR3 spans 16 amino acids. CDR3 region: CASSLEGARYNSPLHF. CDR3 bases: TGCGCCAGCAGCTTGGAAGGGGCGCGGTATAATTCACCCCTCCACTTT.

This chain uses TRBV6-1 with TRBJ2-1; the D is unclear. The CDR3 sequence is 16 residues long. Trimming removed 0 bases at V and 0 bases at J, with 9 bases between. The germline CDR1 and CDR2 sequences are MNHNS and SASEGT. CDR3 sequence: CASSEAGLSSYNEQFF. Written as DNA, the CDR3 is TGTGCCAGCAGTGAAGCGGGATTGAGCTCCTACAATGAGCAGTTCTTC.

The V and J genes are TRBV5-1 and TRBJ1-4, with D perhaps matching TRBD1 (5 bases). Germline CDR1 SGHRS, CDR2 YFSETQ. The CDR3 has 12 amino acids. Between the trimmed V and J ends, which lost 2 bases and 8 bases, there was a span of 7 bases. The CDR3 loop is CASSLNREKLFF. The CDR3, as DNA: TGCGCCAGCAGCTTAAACAGGGAAAAACTGTTTTTT.

V is TRBV7-2 and J is TRBJ1-6; no definite D call. V was cut by 0 bases and J by 2 bases, with 8 bases left in between. Germline values: CDR1 SGHTA, CDR2 FQGNSA. The CDR3 has 16 residues. CDR3 sequence reads: CASSLAGGTYNSPLHF. CDR3 coding DNA: TGTGCCAGCAGCTTAGCGGGTGGAACCTATAATTCACCCCTCCACTTT.

This chain connects TRBV6-5 to TRBJ1-1, with D possibly matching TRBD1 (5 bases). Germline assignment: CDR1 MNHEY and CDR2 SVGAGI. The CDR3 has 15 residues. V was clipped by 2 bases and J by 3 bases, with 13 bases between them. CDR3 amino acids: CASSYGFGGYTEAFF. The CDR3 nucleotides are TGTGCCAGCAGTTACGGTTTTGGGGGGTACACTGAAGCTTTCTTT.

The chain has TRBV4-3 and TRBJ2-3, with 11 bases matching TRBD2. Losses at the gene ends were 4 bases for V and 0 bases for J; bases not matched to a gene: 12. The germline V gene encodes CDR1 LGHNA and CDR2 YSLEER. There are 19 residues in the CDR3. CDR3 nucleotides: TGCGCCAGCAGCCCCGGAACTAGCGGGGGCCTCCTCAGCACAGATACGCAGTATTTT. This codes for CASSPGTSGGLLSTDTQYF.

This sequence joins TRBV19 and TRBJ1-5; 12 bases are shared with TRBD1. Per the germline V gene, CDR1 is LNHDA and CDR2 is SQIVND (reference sequence). V shed 5 bases, J shed 0 bases, and the junction held 14 bases outside the gene matches. CDR3 length equals 20 residues. This CDR3 is CASSQRDRGLILYSNQPQHF. The CDR3 DNA sequence: TGTGCCAGTAGTCAAAGGGACAGGGGGCTAATCCTTTATAGCAATCAGCCCCAGCATTTT.

The rearrangement joins TRBV30 to TRBJ1-2, with 8 bases identical to TRBD1. In germline, CDR1 is GTSNPN, CDR2 SVGIG (reference sequence). This CDR3 comprises 13 residues. The J segment lost 6 bases and the V segment lost 3 bases, leaving 6 bases of the junction unmatched. The chain's CDR3 is CAWRVTGVDGYTF. The CDR3 DNA reads TGTGCCTGGAGGGTGACAGGGGTGGATGGCTACACCTTC.

The chain is built from TRBV7-9 and TRBJ2-7, with 9 positions matching TRBD1. Germline V gene data show CDR1 as SEHNR and CDR2 as FQNEAQ (reference sequence). The CDR3 length is 14 residues. V was clipped by 3 bases and J by 3 bases; unmatched bases: 3. The CDR3 coding sequence is TGTGCCAGCAGCTTTGAGACAGGGGGCTACGAGCAGTACTTC. Amino acids: CASSFETGGYEQYF. The full variable domain, with the rest looked up from reference TRBV7-9 and TRBJ2-7, is DTGVSQNPRHKITKRGQNVTFRCDPISEHNRLYWYRQTLGQGPEFLTYFQNEAQLEKSRLLSDRFSAERPKGSFSTLEIQRTEQGDSAMYLCASSFETGGYEQYFGPGTRLTVT.

This chain joins TRBV6-5 and TRBJ1-2; tentatively, D is TRBD1 (6 bases). V was pared by 2 bases and J by 0 bases, with 13 bases between. The CDR3 totals 16 residues. The V gene's germline CDR1 is MNHEY and CDR2 SVGAGI. The CDR3 DNA reads as TGTGCCAGCAGTTACCTGGGGGACACCTCTAACTATGGCTACACCTTC. Its protein is CASSYLGDTSNYGYTF.

Note on this clone: Other DNA sequences in the sample encode the same CDR3. The rearrangement uses TRBV6-5 and TRBJ1-1; a possible D gene is TRBD1 (6 bases). The V end lost 3 bases, the J end lost 0 bases, and 8 bases lay between the germline ends. CDR3 length: 14 residues. Germline lookup yields CDR1 MNHEY and CDR2 SVGAGI. In DNA, the CDR3 is TGTGCCAGCAGTTATCGGGGGCTGAACACTGAAGCTTTCTTT. Protein: CASSYRGLNTEAFF.

The chain carries TRBV18 and TRBJ2-7; 8 bases are shared with TRBD1. Per germline, CDR1 KGHSH and CDR2 LQKENI. The V segment lost 6 bases and the J segment 6 bases; nucleotides outside the gene matches: 10. The CDR3 runs to 14 residues. The CDR3 DNA reads as TGTGCCAGCTCGCGGGACAGGAGTCGGGTCGAGCAGTACTTC. It is translated as CASSRDRSRVEQYF. Combining the CDR3 with reference TRBV18 and TRBJ2-7 gives the whole variable domain NAGVMQNPRHLVRRRGQEARLRCSPMKGHSHVYWYRQLPEEGLKFMVYLQKENIIDESGMPKERFSAEFPKEGPSILRIQQVVRGDSAAYFCASSRDRSRVEQYFGPGTRLTVT.

The gene calls are TRBV27 and TRBJ2-1; a weak D match, TRBD1 (5 bases). CDR1 is MNHEY and CDR2 is SMNVEV in the germline V gene (reference sequence). V was cut by 3 bases and J by 4 bases, with 16 bases left in between. There are 16 residues in the CDR3. The CDR3 sequence: CASSFHLETAYNEQFF. Written as DNA, the CDR3 is TGTGCCAGCAGTTTTCATTTGGAGACAGCGTACAATGAGCAGTTCTTC.

The rearrangement joins TRBV6-5 to TRBJ2-7; perhaps TRBD2 as D (6 bases). The germline V and J ends were trimmed by 5 bases and 5 bases, with 19 bases remaining between them. CDR1 and CDR2 from the germline V gene are MNHEY and SVGAGI. CDR3 length: 15 residues. The CDR3 is CASSQNEGRGNEQYF. The DNA of the CDR3 is TGTGCCAGCAGTCAAAACGAGGGACGGGGGAACGAGCAGTACTTC.

The chain joins TRBV3-1 (or the pseudogene TRBV3-2) to TRBJ1-2, with TRBD1 identical over 8 bases. This CDR3 has 15 residues. Germline V lookup: CDR1 LGHDT, CDR2 YNNKEL (reference sequence). The ends lost 1 base at V and 4 bases at J; junction bases unmatched: 5. The CDR3 DNA sequence: TGTGCCAGCAGCCAAGGCGGACAGGGTGGCTATGGCTACACCTTC. It specifies CASSQGGQGGYGYTF.

This chain links TRBV5-4 with TRBJ2-7; 8 nucleotides align to TRBD2. Germline loops: CDR1 SGHNT, CDR2 YYREEE (reference sequence). This CDR3 contains 14 residues. The trim removed 4 bases at V and 3 bases at J, leaving 6 bases unmatched. CDR3 region: CASSRGGRNYEQYF. DNA of the CDR3: TGTGCCAGCAGCCGGGGGGGGCGGAACTACGAGCAGTACTTC.

The V and J genes are TRBV5-1 and TRBJ1-6, with 9 bases fitting TRBD1. In germline, CDR1 is SGHRS, CDR2 YFSETQ. This CDR3 is built from 16 residues. The V and J ends lost 0 bases and 5 bases, in that order; junction bases with no gene match: 3. The DNA of the CDR3 is TGCGCCAGCAGCTTGGCGGGACAGGGAGATAATTCACCCCTCCACTTT. This translates into CASSLAGQGDNSPLHF.

As DNA, the CDR3 is TGTGCCAGCAGCCCTTTACTAGAACAGCAAGAGACCCAGTACTTC. This sequence encodes CASSPLLEQQETQYF. The genes are TRBV3-1 (or the pseudogene TRBV3-2) and TRBJ2-5; D is perhaps TRBD2 (5 bases). This CDR3 comprises 15 residues. CDR1 is LGHDT, CDR2 YNNKEL, per germline (reference sequence). The V end lost 4 bases, the J end lost 2 bases, and 14 bases lay between the germline ends.

The rearrangement uses TRBV6-2 or TRBV6-3 and TRBJ2-5, with D possibly being TRBD2 (6 bases). V was cut by 0 bases and J by 1 base, with 9 bases left in between. This CDR3 has 15 amino acids. Germline values: CDR1 MNHEY, CDR2 SVGEGT. In DNA form, the CDR3 reads TGTGCCAGCAGTTACTCGAGTAGCGGCCAAGAGACCCAGTACTTC. Protein sequence: CASSYSSSGQETQYF.